Detailed here is one T cell receptor (beta chain). Antigen unknown. These data are taken from a study of T cell responses to AZD1222 COVID-19 vaccine. CDR1 SGHRS and CDR2 YFSETQ come from the germline V gene. V lost 4 bases and J lost 1, with 19 bases in between. The CDR3 is 17 residues long. Profiling relied on immunoSEQ multiplex PCR, and the TCRdb table lists in-frame clones only, not all of them. The table includes roughly 66,000 clones, approximately 90% detected once. Study findings and constraints: The study found vaccine-associated CD4 TCRs spanning spike, dominant at 160-218 and 743-854. The reported proportion of spike-specific TCRs targeting unmutated variant regions was nearly half. Repertoire samples came only from after the peak T cell response.

This specimen was peripheral blood, taken 28 days after the second dose of the MenACWY control vaccine. This chain connects TRBV5-1 to TRBJ2-3; a weak D match, TRBD2 (6 bases). The sequence was obtained from an adult who received the MenACWY meningococcal vaccine as a control. DNA of the CDR3: TGCGCCAGCAGCCGCCTGGGACTTCCTCGGGGCACAGATACGCAGTATTTT. Residues: CASSRLGLPRGTDTQYF.